This T cell receptor beta chain was obtained from a study of control samples from healthy donors and cancer patients. This CDR3 is built from 13 residues. V lost 3 bases to trimming and J lost 9 bases, with 12 bases between them. Germline V gives CDR1 SGHTA, CDR2 FQGNSA. TCRdb's copy holds only in-frame clones and misses some; the assay was immunoSEQ multiplex PCR. The sample has roughly 150,000 clones, around 90% seen once. Sequencing was performed on blood. The receptor was derived from a man between 18 and 35 years old in good health. The V gene is TRBV7-2, the J gene TRBJ2-1; the D is unclear. CDR3 residues: CASSLTQTGEQFF. The CDR3 nucleotides read TGTGCCAGCAGCTTGACCCAGACGGGTGAGCAGTTCTTC.